This T cell receptor (beta chain) was captured by sequencing in a study of OX40 agonist ivuxolimab in advanced cancers. Generated by immunoSEQ multiplex PCR, the TCRdb table keeps only in-frame clones and is missing some. The repertoire holds about 79,000 clones, with 80% to 95% as singletons. The trim removed 1 base at V and 4 bases at J, leaving 9 bases unmatched. This CDR3 contains 16 residues. The germline V gene has CDR1 SGHTA and CDR2 FQGNSA. Blood got drawn at baseline, again on cycle 4 day 1, and then on cycle 7 day 1. The TCR sequence derives from an adult with an advanced solid tumor such as melanoma, head and neck, liver or kidney cancer. V usage is TRBV7-2 and J usage is TRBJ1-2, with TRBD1 identical over 7 bases. The sequenced sample was CD4+ or CD8+ T cells sorted from blood, obtained in a trial of the OX40 agonist ivuxolimab. CDR3 nucleotide sequence: TGTGCCAGCAGCTTAGTTGGGACAGAGAACTTCTATGGCTACACCTTC. Its protein is CASSLVGTENFYGYTF.